This record concerns one T cell receptor beta chain sequence. Followed longitudinally, the Seattle patients had been enrolled during active infection. This specimen comes from a study of blood T cell repertoires in COVID-19. On the study more broadly: T cells, B-cell-depleted T cells, or PBMCs provided the cDNA or gDNA that served as material.

CDR1 and CDR2 (germline): SGHVS, FNYEAQ. This CDR3 spans 16 amino acids. Germline trimming cut 2 bases from V and 4 bases from J; bases unmatched to any gene: 9. Here immunoSEQ multiplex PCR was the method, and the copy in TCRdb shows in-frame clones only, minus some. The table has about 300,000 clones, around 88% seen once. V usage is TRBV7-6 and J usage is TRBJ2-7; 9 bases map to TRBD2. The TCR sequence derives from a woman aged 25 to 45 with COVID-19, enrolled during active disease. Sequencing was carried out using peripheral blood. CDR3 nucleotide sequence: TGTGCCAGCAGCTTAAGTCCAGCGGGGGGCCAGTACGAGCAGTACTTC. Its protein product is CASSLSPAGGQYEQYF.